The clone carrying this T cell receptor (beta chain) was seen only once. The data are from a study of PD-L1 blockade in urothelial cancer. Turning to the study itself: About nine tenths of the roughly 30 patients comprised males who had bladder-origin urothelial cancer. Earlier, patients had received 0 to 3 chemotherapy regimens. Analyses used blood from 3 weeks (second dose) and 6 weeks after treatment start. Per blood sample, T cells had a median of roughly 150,000.

Time point defined: peripheral blood 6 weeks after treatment start. Germline V gene sequence: CDR1 LGHNA, CDR2 YSLEER. CDR3 size: 15 residues. V was clipped by 0 bases and J by 2 bases, with 10 bases between them. Clones were sequenced by immunoSEQ multiplex PCR, and TCRdb holds only the in-frame ones, with some missing. Found here are around 110,000 clones, more than 85% of them singletons; the top ten hold around 3.7%. This material consisted of PBMCs, taken around atezolizumab (anti-PD-L1) treatment. The source of this sequence is a man in his 60s with urothelial cancer. The gene calls are TRBV4-3 and TRBJ1-1; the D gene is possibly TRBD1 (6 bases). The CDR3 sequence: CASSQEPGDNTEAFF. DNA for the CDR3: TGCGCCAGCAGCCAAGAGCCAGGGGATAACACTGAAGCTTTCTTT.